The 29 T cell receptor beta chains listed next were all sequenced from one sample in a study of OX40 agonist ivuxolimab in advanced cancers. Assay: immunoSEQ multiplex PCR; the TCRdb copy retains only in-frame clones and omits some. The sample yields fewer than 80,000 clones, 91% seen once. The source material was CD4+ or CD8+ T cells sorted from blood, sampled in a trial of the OX40 agonist ivuxolimab. These receptors all stem from an adult with an advanced solid tumor such as melanoma, head and neck, liver or kidney cancer.

Here the CDR3 DNA reads TGTGCCAGTAGATCAGCGGATCGTCAGCCCCAGCATTTT. This encodes CASRSADRQPQHF. V is TRBV19 and J is TRBJ1-5; D gene uncertain. There are 13 residues in the CDR3. Germline values: CDR1 LNHDA, CDR2 SQIVND (reference sequence). V was trimmed by 6 bases and J by 6 bases, leaving 12 bases between them.

This rearrangement joins TRBV4-1 to TRBJ2-1, with D unresolved. The CDR3 extends over 14 amino acids. Germline assignment: CDR1 MGHRA and CDR2 YSYEKL. V was trimmed by 2 bases and J by 6 bases, leaving 11 bases between them. CDR3 amino acids: CASSQRAVANEQFF. The CDR3 DNA sequence: TGCGCCAGCAGCCAACGGGCTGTCGCCAATGAGCAGTTCTTC.

J is TRBJ2-5 and V is TRBV19; tentatively, D is TRBD1 (7 bases). Trimming took off 3 bases at V and 2 bases at J, with 13 bases between the two ends. This CDR3 spans 15 amino acids. The germline V gene encodes CDR1 LNHDA and CDR2 SQIVND (reference sequence). As DNA, the CDR3 is TGTGCCAGTAGTATGCGGGACAGCAGACAAGAGACCCAGTACTTC. Translated, it gives CASSMRDSRQETQYF.

In its sample, this clone was seen once. The V gene is TRBV28, the J gene TRBJ1-5, with D uncertain. The CDR3 has 14 residues. Germline-derived CDR1 and CDR2 are MDHEN and SYDVKM. The V end was cut by 3 bases, the J end by 3 bases, with 9 bases between. CDR3 protein: CASSFGWINQPQHF. In DNA, the CDR3 is TGTGCCAGCAGTTTTGGTTGGATCAATCAGCCCCAGCATTTT. The full variable domain, its missing parts supplied by reference TRBV28 and TRBJ1-5, is DVKVTQSSRYLVKRTGEKVFLECVQDMDHENMFWYRQDPGLGLRLIYFSYDVKMKEKGDIPEGYSVSREKKERFSLILESASTNQTSMYLCASSFGWINQPQHFGDGTRLSIL.

J is TRBJ2-7 and V is TRBV9, with a possible D match to TRBD2 (5 bases). This CDR3 has 13 residues. Germline CDR1 is SGDLS and CDR2 is YYNGEE. Trimming removed 0 bases from V and 4 bases from J, with 8 bases in between. CDR3 nucleotides: TGTGCCAGCAGCGTAGCTACGGGGTACGAGCAGTACTTC. This gives the protein CASSVATGYEQYF.

V gene TRBV11-3 combines with J gene TRBJ2-7; 9 positions match TRBD1. Losses at the gene ends were 5 bases for V and 5 bases for J; bases not matched to a gene: 16. Germline V gene lookup returns CDR1 SGHNT and CDR2 YENEEA. This CDR3 is 17 amino acids long. The CDR3 coding sequence is TGTGCCAGCAGCCACGCCAAAGGGACAGGGAGGTTGGACGAGCAGTACTTC. Translation: CASSHAKGTGRLDEQYF.

This sequence joins TRBV7-8 and TRBJ1-2; possibly TRBD1 for D (5 bases). Trimming left V 5 bases short and J 4 bases short, with 17 bases between. This CDR3 spans 15 amino acids. Germline CDR1 is SGHVS and CDR2 is FQNEAQ. The CDR3 DNA sequence: TGTGCCAGCAGCCCCCCGGGAAGACAGATCTATGGCTACACCTTC. Its translation: CASSPPGRQIYGYTF.

This clone appeared once. The V call is TRBV4-3, the J call TRBJ2-7, with D perhaps TRBD2 (5 bases). Per germline, CDR1 LGHNA and CDR2 YSLEER. With 0 bases removed from V and 0 bases from J, the gap between germline ends came to 15 bases. The CDR3 has 17 residues. In DNA, the CDR3 is TGCGCCAGCAGCCAAGAGAGGGCGGACGGTTTCTCCTACGAGCAGTACTTC. As protein: CASSQERADGFSYEQYF.

The V and J genes are TRBV10-3 and TRBJ1-2, with D perhaps TRBD1 (5 bases). There are 15 residues in the CDR3. The V end was cut by 2 bases, the J end by 8 bases, with 18 bases between. Germline lookup yields CDR1 ENHRY and CDR2 SYGVKD. CDR3 protein: CAISEPDRQQHGYTF. In DNA, the CDR3 is TGTGCCATCAGTGAGCCCGATCGACAGCAGCACGGCTACACCTTC.

In its sample, this clone was seen once. V and J are TRBV13 and TRBJ1-4; a possible D gene is TRBD1 (6 bases). Trimming stripped 2 bases from V and 6 bases from J, with 10 bases between. This CDR3 is built from 14 residues. CDR1 and CDR2 from the germline V gene are PRHDT and FYEKMQ (reference sequence). The DNA of the CDR3 is TGTGCCAGCAGCTTACGGGAGGGGGATGAAAAACTGTTTTTT. The encoded protein is CASSLREGDEKLFF.

This chain uses TRBV4-1 with TRBJ1-5; the D is unclear. CDR1 and CDR2 from the germline V gene are MGHRA and YSYEKL. V dropped 0 bases and J dropped 6 bases, with 9 bases sitting between them. This CDR3 contains 14 residues. The CDR3 loop is CASSQEPTFQPQHF. In DNA, the CDR3 is TGCGCCAGCAGCCAAGAACCCACCTTTCAGCCCCAGCATTTT.

This clone is a singleton in its sample. The CDR3 DNA sequence: TGTGCCAGCAGCTCGAGGGGCAGCACAGATACGCAGTATTTT. It encodes CASSSRGSTDTQYF. V is TRBV5-4 and J is TRBJ2-3; the D gene could be TRBD1 or TRBD2 (5 bases each). Germline V gives CDR1 SGHNT, CDR2 YYREEE (reference sequence). This CDR3 has 14 amino acids. Trimming cost V 3 bases and J 0 bases, with 8 bases left between them.

This CDR3 is CASSQVENGELFF. The CDR3 nucleotides are TGCGCCAGCAGCCAAGTGGAGAACGGGGAGCTGTTTTTT. The rearrangement uses TRBV4-1 and TRBJ2-2; D ambiguous. The V end lost 1 base, the J end lost 7 bases, and 7 bases lay between the germline ends. CDR1 MGHRA and CDR2 YSYEKL come from the germline V gene. The CDR3 loop spans 13 amino acids.

This sequence joins TRBV5-1 and TRBJ2-7; D is undetermined. V was trimmed by 2 bases and J by 2 bases, leaving 8 bases between them. Germline V gene lookup returns CDR1 SGHRS and CDR2 YFSETQ. CDR3 size: 13 residues. The CDR3 loop reads CASSFTDAYEQYF. CDR3 sequence (DNA): TGCGCCAGCAGCTTTACAGACGCCTACGAGCAGTACTTC.

The chain carries TRBV28 and TRBJ2-1; 13 bases line up with TRBD2. The junction had 8 bases not matched to a gene; V was cut back by 6 bases and J by 3 bases. Germline CDR1 MDHEN, CDR2 SYDVKM. The CDR3 consists of 17 residues. CDR3 DNA sequence: TGTGCCAGCAGCCCAAGGACTAGCGGGAGTTTCTACAATGAGCAGTTCTTC. This encodes CASSPRTSGSFYNEQFF.

The chain is built from TRBV28 and TRBJ2-2; 7 bases map to TRBD1. Germline assignment: CDR1 MDHEN and CDR2 SYDVKM. Losses at the gene ends were 7 bases for V and 6 bases for J; bases not matched to a gene: 8. This CDR3 contains 14 residues. The CDR3 coding sequence is TGTGCCAGCACCCGACAGGGCAACGCCGGGGAGCTGTTTTTT. Translating gives CASTRQGNAGELFF.

The CDR3 here is CASSPGQGYNEQFF. The DNA of the CDR3 is TGTGCCAGCTCTCCGGGACAGGGGTACAATGAGCAGTTCTTC. The chain combines TRBV5-4 with TRBJ2-1; 10 nucleotides line up with TRBD1. CDR1 and CDR2 (germline): SGHNT, YYREEE (reference sequence). The CDR3 has 14 amino acids. Trimming removed 7 bases from V and 4 bases from J; junction bases left unmatched: 5.

The chain joins TRBV28 to TRBJ2-1; 9 bases map to TRBD1. The CDR3 has 12 amino acids. The ends lost 4 bases at V and 8 bases at J; junction bases unmatched: 0. Germline CDR1 and CDR2: MDHEN and SYDVKM. The CDR3 DNA sequence: TGTGCCAGCAGTTGGGACAGGGATGAGCAGTTCTTC. Translation: CASSWDRDEQFF.

This chain links TRBV7-9 with TRBJ2-3; 10 bases are shared with TRBD2. Germline V CDR1 and CDR2: SEHNR, FQNEAQ (reference sequence). The V segment lost 5 bases and the J segment 1 base; nucleotides outside the gene matches: 3. This CDR3 is built from 15 residues. CDR3 protein: CASSPGTSGTDTQYF. In nucleotides, the CDR3 is TGTGCCAGCAGCCCGGGGACTAGCGGCACAGATACGCAGTATTTT.

This sequence joins TRBV4-1 and TRBJ1-5; TRBD1 matches 7 bases. This CDR3 has 15 residues. After removal of 0 bases from V and 7 bases from J, the junction contained 6 bases not matched to a gene. Germline V CDR1 and CDR2: MGHRA, YSYEKL. The CDR3 DNA reads as TGCGCCAGCAGCCAAGATCAGGGGGTTGGACAGCCCCAGCATTTT. Amino acids: CASSQDQGVGQPQHF.

The rearrangement uses TRBV28 and TRBJ1-5; D is ambiguous. Germline-derived CDR1 and CDR2 are MDHEN and SYDVKM. The CDR3 runs 16 residues. With 5 bases removed from V and 5 bases from J, the gap between germline ends came to 19 bases. The CDR3: CASSPRLDTPYQPQHF. CDR3 in DNA: TGTGCCAGCAGTCCGAGACTTGACACCCCGTATCAGCCCCAGCATTTT.

This clone was seen a single time. The chain couples TRBV27 to TRBJ2-1; tentatively, D is TRBD2 (6 bases). CDR1 is MNHEY, CDR2 SMNVEV, per germline (reference sequence). Deletions cut 10 bases from V and 0 bases from J, with 10 bases between. CDR3 size: 13 residues. This chain's CDR3 is CATGGVSYNEQFF. The CDR3, as DNA: TGTGCCACCGGAGGGGTCTCCTACAATGAGCAGTTCTTC.

The chain couples TRBV13 to TRBJ2-7; a weak D match, TRBD2 (6 bases). V was cut by 6 bases and J by 2 bases, with 14 bases left in between. The germline CDR1 and CDR2 sequences are PRHDT and FYEKMQ (reference sequence). The CDR3 loop spans 14 amino acids. The CDR3 bases are TGTGCCAGCAGTATAGGAGGGGTGACCTACGAGCAGTACTTC. This translates into CASSIGGVTYEQYF.

The rearrangement joins TRBV27 to TRBJ1-1; unclear D gene. The CDR3 sequence is 13 residues long. V was clipped by 0 bases and J by 5 bases, with 7 bases between them. In germline, CDR1 is MNHEY, CDR2 SMNVEV (reference sequence). Written as DNA, the CDR3 is TGTGCCAGCAGTTTATCGTACAGAACTGAAGCTTTCTTT. Protein sequence: CASSLSYRTEAFF.

The CDR3, as DNA: TGTGCCAGCAGCTTCTCTAGGGGGCGGACAGATACGCAGTATTTT. This encodes CASSFSRGRTDTQYF. V usage is TRBV11-2 and J usage is TRBJ2-3, with 7 nucleotides matching TRBD1. The germline V gene has CDR1 SGHAT and CDR2 FQNNGV. CDR3 length: 15 amino acids. V dropped 3 bases and J dropped 3; count of bases not matched to a gene: 6.

This clone is medium-sized within its sample. The chain uses TRBV10-3 and TRBJ1-1; no clear D. In germline, CDR1 is ENHRY, CDR2 SYGVKD. V was clipped by 5 bases and J by 1 base, with 5 bases between them. There are 12 residues in the CDR3. CDR3 protein: CAISLGNTEAFF. CDR3 DNA: TGTGCCATCAGTCTTGGGAACACTGAAGCTTTCTTT.

V usage is TRBV23-1 and J usage is TRBJ2-3, with 14 bases fitting TRBD2. TRBV23-1 is given ORF status, its function remaining uncertain. V trimming: 4 bases; J trimming: 2 bases; junction bases outside the gene matches: 17. CDR3 size: 21 residues. The CDR3 sequence: CASSLLSGTSGRWLPTDTQYF. CDR3 DNA: TGCGCCAGCAGTCTATTATCGGGGACTAGCGGGAGATGGCTCCCCACAGATACGCAGTATTTT.

The chain uses TRBV4-1 and TRBJ2-6; D is ambiguous. Germline CDR1 is MGHRA and CDR2 is YSYEKL. The CDR3 length is 16 residues. V gave up 4 bases and J gave up 3 bases, with 13 bases separating them. CDR3 nucleotide sequence: TGCGCCAGCAGCCCTAGGGCCAGTAATGGGGCCAACGTCCTGACTTTC. It yields the protein CASSPRASNGANVLTF.

The chain joins TRBV4-1 to TRBJ1-1; D is possibly TRBD1 (6 bases). There are 14 residues in the CDR3. Trimming removed 6 bases from V and 2 bases from J, with 13 bases in between. Per the germline V gene, CDR1 is MGHRA and CDR2 is YSYEKL. The CDR3 sequence: CASSWLQGNTEAFF. DNA of the CDR3: TGCGCCAGCAGTTGGTTACAGGGAAACACTGAAGCTTTCTTT.